The clone carrying this TCR beta chain appeared a few times. The antigen is undetermined. The sample is drawn from a study of T cell repertoires in cytomegalovirus infection. Study as a whole: CMV epitopes used comprised recently identified HLA-C-restricted ones and well-studied HLA-B-restricted ones. Evidence of both CMV infection and a matching HLA type came from public TCR beta signatures. Study-level results: Identification of carriers of CMV plus the relevant HLA was achieved through cumulative public TCR beta family frequency. Dominating the ex vivo response were HLA-C-restricted CMV-specific TCR beta clonotypes.

The CDR3 has 14 residues. Trimming shortened V by 0 bases and J by 1 base, and 9 bases separated the two germline ends. Germline values: CDR1 SQVTM, CDR2 ANQGSEA. Via MiXCR, TCRdb re-called the reads, giving one row per CDR3 protein. The sample holds around 770,000 distinct CDR3 sequences, 25% to 30% seen once. The sequencing here drew on cultured CD8+ T cells from PBMCs, taken from culture after CMV antigen stimulation. This TCR was recovered from a human donor in good health (CMV status not recorded). Some clones in this sample may be carry-over from other donors' samples. V is TRBV29-1 and J is TRBJ1-1; D unclear. The CDR3 coding sequence is TGCAGCGTTGAAGATGGATTCTGGAACACTGAAGCTTTCTTT. Translation: CSVEDGFWNTEAFF.